The table lists the clone carrying this T cell receptor (beta chain) with a few counts. Its antigen is undetermined. Other DNA sequences in this specimen translate into the identical CDR3. This table comes from immunoSEQ multiplex PCR, and its TCRdb copy is limited to in-frame clones, with some not included. The table lists around 25,000 clones, just over 75% of them singletons. The sample is drawn from a study of CD4 T cells in relation to SARS-CoV-2 and coronaviruses. General study findings and limits: Pre-pandemic and post-infection samples never came from the same donor.

Germline CDR1 is KGHSH and CDR2 is LQKENI. The CDR3 totals 13 residues. The V and J ends lost 1 base and 5 bases respectively, with 6 bases between them. Before the COVID-19 pandemic, during about 2010-2019, CD4+ T cells were taken from unexposed donors. Isolation of CD4+ T cells took place after about 10 days in culture. The V and J genes are TRBV18 and TRBJ1-5; TRBD1 might be the D (5 bases). The receptor was isolated from a human donor in good health. The sample comprised CD4+ T cells from PBMCs, cultured in vitro. CDR3 bases: TGTGCCAGCTCACCACGGGGGGATCAGCCCCAGCATTTT. Amino acid sequence: CASSPRGDQPQHF. The whole variable domain, filled in from reference TRBV18 and TRBJ1-5, reads NAGVMQNPRHLVRRRGQEARLRCSPMKGHSHVYWYRQLPEEGLKFMVYLQKENIIDESGMPKERFSAEFPKEGPSILRIQQVVRGDSAAYFCASSPRGDQPQHFGDGTRLSIL.